The clone carrying this TCR beta chain was counted many times. Antigen: not known. RNA fractions of 10%, 30% or 50% and about 18,000 to 1,100,000 sorted cells were the source of naive CD8 libraries. Sorting isolated naive CD8 T cells as CD8+CD4-CCR7+CD45RA+ events. Germline V lookup: CDR1 DFQATT, CDR2 SNEGSKA (reference sequence). The length of the CDR3 is 15 residues. Trimming removed 3 bases at V and 6 bases at J, with 18 bases between. The sample originates from a study of molecular identifiers for immune sequencing clone quantification. General observations from the study: Researchers reportedly could pick up spiked Jurkat TCR RNA from one cell mixed into one million naive cells.

Both previously described methods and listed TCR primers were employed to make bulk TCR libraries. TCRdb independently ran MiXCR on the PCR reads; one entry per CDR3 protein. The sample contains 20,000 to 30,000 distinct CDR3 sequences, roughly 17% of which appear only once. This sequence originates from a human donor in good health. Some libraries in this study had Jurkat cell RNA spiked in. Specimen: naive CD8+ T cells from blood, with Jurkat cell RNA spiked in. Specified subset: FACS-sorted CD8+CD4-CCR7+CD45RA+ naive T cells. This rearrangement joins TRBV20-1 to TRBJ1-5, with D uncertain. CDR3 bases: TGCAGTGCTAGGTCCCGTGGCGGGGTTGGTCAGCCCCAGCATTTT. It encodes CSARSRGGVGQPQHF.